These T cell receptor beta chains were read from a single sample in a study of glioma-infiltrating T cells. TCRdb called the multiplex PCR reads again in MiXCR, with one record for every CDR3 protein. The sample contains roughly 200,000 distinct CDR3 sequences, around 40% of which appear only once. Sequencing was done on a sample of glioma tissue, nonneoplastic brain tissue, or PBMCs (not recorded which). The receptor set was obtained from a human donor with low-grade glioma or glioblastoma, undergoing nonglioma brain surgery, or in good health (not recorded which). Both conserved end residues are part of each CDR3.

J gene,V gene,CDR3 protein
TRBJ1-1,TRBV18,CASSPRMARGHTEAFF
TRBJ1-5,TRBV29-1,CSVGRDNQPQHF
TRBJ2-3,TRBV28,CASSPLGGVNSDTQYF
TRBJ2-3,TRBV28,CASSLRPGWTDTQYF
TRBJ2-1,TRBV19,CASSNPGGNEQFF
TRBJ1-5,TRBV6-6,CASSYLKNQPQHF
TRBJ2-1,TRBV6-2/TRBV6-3,CASSGTKTYNEKFF
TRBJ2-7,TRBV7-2,CASSPTRVVGEKYF
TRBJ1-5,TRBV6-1,CASSESRGIYSNHPQHF
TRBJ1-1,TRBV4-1,CASSKVGLTEALF
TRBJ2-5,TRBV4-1,CASSQETRDWFLETQYF
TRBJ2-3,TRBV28,CASSFGRTDTQYF
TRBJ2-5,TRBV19,CASSIDGVFRQETQYF
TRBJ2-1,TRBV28,CASSRRSGSRFNEQFF
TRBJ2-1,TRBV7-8,CASSLDDRVDNEQFF
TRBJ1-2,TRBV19,CASSAGTNYGYTF
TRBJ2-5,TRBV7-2,CASSLGTTRETQYF
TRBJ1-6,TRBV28,CASSHPGTGPADSAHF
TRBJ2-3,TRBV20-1,CSARELPGTADTQYF
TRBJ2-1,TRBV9,CASSAGPLGNEQFF
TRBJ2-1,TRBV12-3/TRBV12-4,CASSLLNEQFF
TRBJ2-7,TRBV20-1,CSANELAALYEQYF
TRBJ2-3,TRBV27,CASSSGRLKADTQYF
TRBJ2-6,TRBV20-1,CSASGPAYSGANVLTF